This T cell receptor beta chain was identified in a study of blood T cells in healthy people across ages (dated by TCRdb to about 2015). In terms of the full investigation: In model experiments, roughly one uniquely barcoded TCR beta cDNA molecule per two T cells was captured by template switching. Age-related changes in TCR beta repertoire diversity were measured in the study by deep sequencing normalized with unique cDNA molecular identifiers. The donors were split into four age groups: young (average about 16 years), middle-aged (about 40), aged (roughly 60) and long-lived (approximately 80). To avoid experimental bias, donors of different ages were randomly spread across the sequencing lanes. Two additional independent replicas of 1 million unique cDNA reads from the same blood draw were analyzed for two donors (one aged 18 to 29 and one aged 80 or older).

The CDR3 measures 13 amino acids from cysteine to phenylalanine. The sequence is cut down to CDR3 DNA, 39 bases in frame from base 1. Compared with germline, V lacks 3 bases and J lacks 8 bases; bases without a gene match: 6. What the authors observed across the whole study: Conclusive comparison of naive and antigen-experienced compartments was prevented by the profiling of bulk unsorted PBMCs. There was a strong correlation between observed TCR beta diversity and the percentage of naive T cells measured by flow cytometry. Compared with the aged group, more naive CD4+ T cells, fewer expanded clones and increased TCR diversity were shown by the long-lived group, suggesting age selection. Observed TCR beta diversity per million T cells fell roughly linearly with age, and a significant reduction was already apparent by age around 36. Total diversity estimates from one million sequenced T cells were considered lower bounds and underestimates. Donor CMV infection status was unknown, potentially confounding age-related changes in expanded clonotypes.

Donors were a few dozen systemically healthy Caucasian individuals from Russia aged roughly 6 to 90 years. Each donor gave ten milliliters of peripheral blood, collected into EDTA-treated Vacutainer tubes. Ficoll-Paque density-gradient centrifugation was used to isolate PBMCs, with at least 6 million obtained per sample. Total RNA, at least 6 micrograms per sample, was extracted from PBMCs with Trizol reagent. The percentages of naive CD45RAhigh/CD27high T cells were determined by flow cytometry on a PBMC aliquot from every donor. This clonotype was counted a few times. Its cognate antigen has yet to be identified. No qualities accompany the bases; no much larger clone lies one base away. Receptor amplification or capture employed 5' RACE. The sequencing machine was an Illumina HiSeq 2500. A second PCR of about 6 to 11 cycles was performed with a sample-barcoded 5' primer and a J-beta primer mix. A unique molecular identifier was introduced onto each TCR beta cDNA molecule by a template-switch 5' adaptor carrying 12 random nucleotides. Each sample yielded at least 2.5 million CDR3-containing paired-end reads. First-strand cDNA was synthesized from all RNA with the Mint cDNA synthesis kit, primed by a TRBC-specific oligonucleotide. All cDNA was treated with uracil-DNA glycosylase and then went through a first 18-cycle PCR with the universal primers M1SS and BC2_uni_R. The original methods were these. For normalization, 1 million high-quality reads, each with a distinct molecular identifier, were randomly selected from each sample. Instead of being binned into consensus sequences, reads with shared molecular identifiers were discarded. MiTCR, with a Q25 quality threshold and the strictest error-elimination algorithm, was used for CDR3 identification, clonotype clustering and error correction. Lower-bound total TCR beta diversity was estimated with a nonparametric unseen species model using Euler transformation. TCRdb redid the processing of the public reads, applying fastp at Q25 and MiXCR, and retained in-frame beta chains. CDR3 protein sequences are deduplicated, and each keeps its most common genes and DNA. Here the V and J calls rest on TCRdb's processing, not on the authors' analysis. This sample lists some 1.5 million distinct CDR3 sequences; less than 45% were detected once. Clones ranked in the top ten supply over 3.5% of the sample.

This TCR was sampled from a woman aged 18-35 years in good health. What was sequenced was blood. The rearrangement joined TRBV12-3 or TRBV12-4 to TRBJ1-2; 7 nucleotides in the junction match TRBD1. The CDR3 region: CASSFDRAAGYTF. The DNA sequence is as follows: TGTGCCAGCAGTTTTGACAGGGCAGCGGGCTACACCTTC.